This T cell receptor (beta chain) came from a study of shared clonotypes between healthy human individuals. Broader study findings: The study sampled only blood, and tissue repertoires likely differ.

The deep-level immunoSEQ assay was used. The genomic DNA of each subset was split evenly across several immunoSEQ plates. Clones were read by immunoSEQ multiplex PCR, and TCRdb kept only the in-frame ones, dropping some. This table has over 2,000,000 clones, 80% to 95% appearing once. Worth noting for this clone: Its target is unknown.

Naive-designated CD8 cells lacked CD45RO, were positively enriched for CCR7, and omitted terminally differentiated effector memory CD45RA+ cells. Caucasian adults residing in Nashville, Tennessee made up all the donors. This receptor was identified in a man aged 18 to 30 in good health. Some clones in this sample may be carry-over from other donors' samples. The sample consisted of naive CD8+ T cells from PBMCs.

CDR3 DNA: TGTGCCATCAGTCCTACAGGGAACACCGGGGAGCTGTTTTTT. Its protein product is CAISPTGNTGELFF. The chain has TRBV10-3 and TRBJ2-2; D possibly corresponds to TRBD1 (5 bases). Germline V gives CDR1 ENHRY, CDR2 SYGVKD. V was cut by 5 bases and J by 1 base, with 8 bases left in between. The CDR3 covers 14 residues.